This T cell receptor (beta chain) was retrieved from a study of T-cell memory formation after mild COVID-19. Study-level points and caveats: CD8+ contracting clones occupied EMRA, while CD4+ ones occupied mainly CM and EM.

TCRdb used MiXCR to reprocess the 5' RACE reads, holding one entry per CDR3 protein. The profile shows 350,000 to 500,000 distinct CDR3 sequences, about 22% of them singletons. This clonotype was seen a few times. Its matching antigen is unknown. This CDR3 spans 14 amino acids. Germline V gene sequence: CDR1 SEHNR, CDR2 FQNEAQ (reference sequence). V shed 4 bases, J shed 4 bases, and the junction held 6 bases outside the gene matches. J is TRBJ2-5 and V is TRBV7-9; 7 nucleotides line up with TRBD1. This receptor was taken from an adult woman who had mild COVID-19 (a few samples of this study predate the infection). Cell type and time point are not known. Sequencing was done on a sample of PBMCs or a T cell subset sorted from them (not recorded which). This chain's CDR3 is CASSSTGRLETQYF. CDR3 DNA sequence: TGTGCCAGCAGCTCGACAGGGAGATTAGAGACCCAGTACTTC.